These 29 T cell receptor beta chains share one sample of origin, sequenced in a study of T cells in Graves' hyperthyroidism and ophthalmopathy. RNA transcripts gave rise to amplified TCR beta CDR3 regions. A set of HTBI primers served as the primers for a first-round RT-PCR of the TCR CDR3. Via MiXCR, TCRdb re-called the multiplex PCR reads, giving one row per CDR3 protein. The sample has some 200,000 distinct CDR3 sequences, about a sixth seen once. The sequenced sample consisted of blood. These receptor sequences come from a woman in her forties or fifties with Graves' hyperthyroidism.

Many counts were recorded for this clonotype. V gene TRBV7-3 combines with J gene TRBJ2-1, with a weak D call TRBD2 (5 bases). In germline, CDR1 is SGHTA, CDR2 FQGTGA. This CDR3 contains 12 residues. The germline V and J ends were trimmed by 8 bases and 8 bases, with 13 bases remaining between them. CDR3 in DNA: TGTGCCAGCGGTGTGGGAGTTGATGAGCAGTTCTTC. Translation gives CASGVGVDEQFF.

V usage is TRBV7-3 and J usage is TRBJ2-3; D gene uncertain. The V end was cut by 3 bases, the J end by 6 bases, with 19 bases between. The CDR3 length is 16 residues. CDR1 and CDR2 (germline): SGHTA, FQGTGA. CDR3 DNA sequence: TGTGCCAGCAGCTTGTGGGTGCTCTTAAGTGGGGATACGCAGTATTTT. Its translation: CASSLWVLLSGDTQYF.

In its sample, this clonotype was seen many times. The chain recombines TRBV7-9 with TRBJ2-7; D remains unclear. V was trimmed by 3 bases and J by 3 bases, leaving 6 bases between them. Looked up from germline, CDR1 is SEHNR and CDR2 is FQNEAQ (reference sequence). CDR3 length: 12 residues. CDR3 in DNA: TGTGCCAGCAGCTTTACGGACTACGAGCAGTACTTC. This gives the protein CASSFTDYEQYF.

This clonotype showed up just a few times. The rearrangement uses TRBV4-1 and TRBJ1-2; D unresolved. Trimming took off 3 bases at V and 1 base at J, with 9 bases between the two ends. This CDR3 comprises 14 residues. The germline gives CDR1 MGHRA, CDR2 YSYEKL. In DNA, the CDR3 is TGCGCCAGCAGCCAGGCCGGTAATAACTATGGCTACACCTTC. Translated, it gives CASSQAGNNYGYTF.

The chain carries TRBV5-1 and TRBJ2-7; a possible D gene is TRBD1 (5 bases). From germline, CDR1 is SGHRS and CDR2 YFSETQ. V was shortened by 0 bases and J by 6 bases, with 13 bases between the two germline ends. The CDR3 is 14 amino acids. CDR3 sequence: CASSLGVSRGEQYF. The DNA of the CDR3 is TGCGCCAGCAGCTTGGGAGTTAGTAGGGGCGAGCAGTACTTC.

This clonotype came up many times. The CDR3 nucleotides read TGTGCCAGCAGCTTGGGGCGGGATATGCCAGATACGCAGTATTTT. This sequence encodes CASSLGRDMPDTQYF. J is TRBJ2-3 and V is TRBV7-9; D is perhaps TRBD2 (6 bases). The CDR3 extends over 15 amino acids. Germline CDR1 and CDR2: SEHNR and FQNEAQ (reference sequence). Trimming took off 3 bases at V and 4 bases at J, with 14 bases between the two ends.

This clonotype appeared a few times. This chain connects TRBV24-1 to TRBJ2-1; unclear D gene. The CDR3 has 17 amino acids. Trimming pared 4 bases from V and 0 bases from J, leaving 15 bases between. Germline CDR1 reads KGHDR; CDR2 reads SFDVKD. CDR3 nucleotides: TGTGCCACCAGTGACCCTTCCTTCGGTGGCTCCTACAATGAGCAGTTCTTC. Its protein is CATSDPSFGGSYNEQFF.

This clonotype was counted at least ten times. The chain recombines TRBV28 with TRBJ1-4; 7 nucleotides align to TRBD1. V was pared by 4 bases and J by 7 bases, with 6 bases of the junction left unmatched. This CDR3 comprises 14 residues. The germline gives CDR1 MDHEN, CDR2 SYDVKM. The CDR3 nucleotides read TGTGCCAGCAGTTCGGGACAGTTAGGTGAAAAACTGTTTTTT. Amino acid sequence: CASSSGQLGEKLFF.

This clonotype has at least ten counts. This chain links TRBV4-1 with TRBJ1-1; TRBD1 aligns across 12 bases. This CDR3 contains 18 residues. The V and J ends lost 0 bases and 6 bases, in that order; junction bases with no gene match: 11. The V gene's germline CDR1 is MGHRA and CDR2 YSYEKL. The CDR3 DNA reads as TGCGCCAGCAGCCAAGACCTTTTGGGACAGGGGGCAATTGCTGAAGCTTTCTTT. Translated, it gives CASSQDLLGQGAIAEAFF.

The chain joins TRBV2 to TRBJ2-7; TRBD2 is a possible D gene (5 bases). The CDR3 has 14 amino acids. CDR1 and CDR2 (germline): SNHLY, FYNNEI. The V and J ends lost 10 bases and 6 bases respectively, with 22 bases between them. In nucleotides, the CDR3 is TGTGCCACCTCCTTGGCGGAGGAGTTCCGCGAGCAGTACTTC. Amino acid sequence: CATSLAEEFREQYF.

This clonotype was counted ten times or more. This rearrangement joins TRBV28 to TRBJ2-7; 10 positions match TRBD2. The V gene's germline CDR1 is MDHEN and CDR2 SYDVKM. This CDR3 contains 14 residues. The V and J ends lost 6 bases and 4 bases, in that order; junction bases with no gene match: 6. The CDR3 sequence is CASSPRTSGYEQYF. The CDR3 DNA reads TGTGCCAGCAGCCCCAGGACTAGCGGATACGAGCAGTACTTC.

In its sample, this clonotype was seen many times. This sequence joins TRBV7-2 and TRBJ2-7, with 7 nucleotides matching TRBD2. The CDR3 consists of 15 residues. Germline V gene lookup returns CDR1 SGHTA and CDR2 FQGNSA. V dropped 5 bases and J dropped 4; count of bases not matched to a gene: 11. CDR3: CASSKEAGEGYEQYF. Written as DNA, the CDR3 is TGTGCCAGCAGCAAGGAGGCGGGGGAGGGATACGAGCAGTACTTC.

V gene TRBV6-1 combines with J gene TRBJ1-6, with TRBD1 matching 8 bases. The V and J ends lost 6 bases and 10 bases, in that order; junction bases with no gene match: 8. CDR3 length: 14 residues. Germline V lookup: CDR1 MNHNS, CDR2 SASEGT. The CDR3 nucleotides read TGTGCCAGCAGCCGCGACAGGGGAGCCTCACCCCTCCACTTT. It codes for CASSRDRGASPLHF.

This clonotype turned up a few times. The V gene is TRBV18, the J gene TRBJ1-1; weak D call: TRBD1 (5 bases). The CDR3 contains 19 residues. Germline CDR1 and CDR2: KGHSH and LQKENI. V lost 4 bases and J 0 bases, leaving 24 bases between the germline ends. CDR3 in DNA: TGTGCCAGCTCACAAAAACACCCGGCGGGGGTTATAATGAACACTGAAGCTTTCTTT. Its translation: CASSQKHPAGVIMNTEAFF.

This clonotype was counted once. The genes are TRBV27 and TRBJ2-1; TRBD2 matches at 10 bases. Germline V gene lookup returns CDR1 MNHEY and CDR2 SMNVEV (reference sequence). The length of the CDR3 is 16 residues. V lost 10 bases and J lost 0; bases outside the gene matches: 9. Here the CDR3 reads CATGLADNLSYNEQFF. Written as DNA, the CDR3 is TGTGCCACCGGACTAGCGGATAACCTCTCCTACAATGAGCAGTTCTTC.

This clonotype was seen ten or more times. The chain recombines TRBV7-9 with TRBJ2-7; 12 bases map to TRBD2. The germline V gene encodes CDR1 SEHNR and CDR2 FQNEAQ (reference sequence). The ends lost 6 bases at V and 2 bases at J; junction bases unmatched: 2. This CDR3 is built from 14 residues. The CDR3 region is CASRRLAGAYEQYF. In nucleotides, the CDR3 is TGTGCCAGCAGGCGACTAGCGGGGGCCTACGAGCAGTACTTC.

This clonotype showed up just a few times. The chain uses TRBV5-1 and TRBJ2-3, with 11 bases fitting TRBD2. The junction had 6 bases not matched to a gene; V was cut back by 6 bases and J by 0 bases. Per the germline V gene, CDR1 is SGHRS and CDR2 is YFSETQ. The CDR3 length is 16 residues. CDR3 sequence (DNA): TGCGCCAGCATTTCGACTAGCGGGACTAGCACAGATACGCAGTATTTT. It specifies CASISTSGTSTDTQYF.

The CDR3 nucleotides read TGTGCCAGCAGCTACAGGGGGCCAGAGACCCAGTACTTC. Its translation: CASSYRGPETQYF. The rearrangement links TRBV2 to TRBJ2-5; 9 nucleotides line up with TRBD1. Germline CDR1 reads SNHLY; CDR2 reads FYNNEI. Unmatched junction bases numbered 3, after V lost 6 bases and J lost 4 bases. CDR3 length: 13 amino acids.

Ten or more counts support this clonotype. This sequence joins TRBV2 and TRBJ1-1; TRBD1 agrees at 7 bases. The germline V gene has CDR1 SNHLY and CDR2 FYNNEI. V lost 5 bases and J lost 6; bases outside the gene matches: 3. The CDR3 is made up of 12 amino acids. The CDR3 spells CASSPGTAEAFF. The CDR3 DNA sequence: TGTGCCAGCAGTCCCGGGACAGCTGAAGCTTTCTTT.

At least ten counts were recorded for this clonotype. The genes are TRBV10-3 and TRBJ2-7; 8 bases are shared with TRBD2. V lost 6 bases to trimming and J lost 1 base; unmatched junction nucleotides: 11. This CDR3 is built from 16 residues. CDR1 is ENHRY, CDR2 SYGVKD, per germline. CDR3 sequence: CAISDYSGTLSYEQYF. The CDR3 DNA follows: TGTGCCATCAGCGACTATAGCGGGACCCTATCCTACGAGCAGTACTTC.

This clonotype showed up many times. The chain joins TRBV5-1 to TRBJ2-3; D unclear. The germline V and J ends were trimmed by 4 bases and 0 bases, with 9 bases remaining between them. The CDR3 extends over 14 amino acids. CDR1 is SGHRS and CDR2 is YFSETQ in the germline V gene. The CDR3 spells CASSIDSSTDTQYF. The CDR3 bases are TGCGCCAGCAGCATCGATTCTAGCACAGATACGCAGTATTTT. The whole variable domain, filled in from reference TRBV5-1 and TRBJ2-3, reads KAGVTQTPRYLIKTRGQQVTLSCSPISGHRSVSWYQQTPGQGLQFLFEYFSETQRNKGNFPGRFSGRQFSNSRSEMNVSTLELGDSALYLCASSIDSSTDTQYFGPGTRLTVL.

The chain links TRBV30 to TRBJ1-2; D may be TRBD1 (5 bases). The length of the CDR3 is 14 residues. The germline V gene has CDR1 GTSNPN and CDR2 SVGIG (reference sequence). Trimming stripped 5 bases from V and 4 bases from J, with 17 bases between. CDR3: CAWLGDVAGYGYTF. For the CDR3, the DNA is TGTGCCTGGCTTGGGGACGTCGCCGGCTATGGCTACACCTTC.

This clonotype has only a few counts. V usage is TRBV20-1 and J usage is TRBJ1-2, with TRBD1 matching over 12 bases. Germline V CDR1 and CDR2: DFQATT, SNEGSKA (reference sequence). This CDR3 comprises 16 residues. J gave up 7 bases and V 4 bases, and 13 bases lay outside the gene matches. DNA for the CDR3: TGCAGTGCTAATACCGGGACAGGGGGCAAAGAGTCTGGCTACACCTTC. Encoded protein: CSANTGTGGKESGYTF.

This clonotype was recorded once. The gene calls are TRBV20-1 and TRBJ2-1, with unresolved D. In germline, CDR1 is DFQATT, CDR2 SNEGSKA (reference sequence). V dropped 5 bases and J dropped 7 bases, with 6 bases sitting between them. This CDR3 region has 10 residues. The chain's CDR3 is CSAGRNEQFF. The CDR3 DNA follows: TGCAGTGCTGGACGGAATGAGCAGTTCTTC.

CDR3 DNA sequence: TGTGCCAGCTCACCAAGGTGGAGGTCTAGCACAGATACGCAGTATTTT. It is translated as CASSPRWRSSTDTQYF. The chain joins TRBV18 to TRBJ2-3; weak D call: TRBD2 (5 bases). Trimming cost V 2 bases and J 0 bases, with 12 bases left between them. CDR1 and CDR2 from the germline V gene are KGHSH and LQKENI. This CDR3 has 16 residues.

The CDR3 loop reads CASSLHTSGLTDTQYF. The CDR3 DNA is TGTGCCAGCAGCTTACATACTAGCGGGTTGACAGATACGCAGTATTTT. The chain joins TRBV11-2 to TRBJ2-3; 9 bases are a match to TRBD2. The CDR3 consists of 16 residues. V shed 2 bases, J shed 3 bases, and the junction held 6 bases outside the gene matches. CDR1 is SGHAT and CDR2 is FQNNGV in the germline V gene. Based on the CDR3 plus reference TRBV11-2 and TRBJ2-3, the full variable domain is EAGVAQSPRYKIIEKRQSVAFWCNPISGHATLYWYQQILGQGPKLLIQFQNNGVVDDSQLPKDRFSAERLKGVDSTLKIQPAKLEDSAVYLCASSLHTSGLTDTQYFGPGTRLTVL.

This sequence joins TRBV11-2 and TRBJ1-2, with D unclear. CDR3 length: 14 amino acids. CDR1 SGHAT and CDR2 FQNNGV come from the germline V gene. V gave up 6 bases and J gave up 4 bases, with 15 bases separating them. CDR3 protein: CASSKTSEGYGYTF. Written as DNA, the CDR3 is TGTGCCAGCAGTAAGACGTCAGAGGGCTATGGCTACACCTTC.

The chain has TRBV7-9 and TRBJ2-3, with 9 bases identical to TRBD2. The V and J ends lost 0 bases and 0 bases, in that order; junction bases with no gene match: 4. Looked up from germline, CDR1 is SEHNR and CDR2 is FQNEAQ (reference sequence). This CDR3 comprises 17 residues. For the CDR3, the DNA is TGTGCCAGCAGCTTAGCTAGCGGGAGTGTTAGCACAGATACGCAGTATTTT. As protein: CASSLASGSVSTDTQYF.

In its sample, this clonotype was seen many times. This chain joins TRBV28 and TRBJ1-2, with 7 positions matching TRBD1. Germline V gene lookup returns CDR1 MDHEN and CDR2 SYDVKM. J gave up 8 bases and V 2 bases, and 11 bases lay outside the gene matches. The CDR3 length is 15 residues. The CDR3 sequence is CASSLAGQSYSGYTF. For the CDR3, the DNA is TGTGCCAGCAGTTTAGCGGGACAGTCTTATTCGGGCTACACCTTC.